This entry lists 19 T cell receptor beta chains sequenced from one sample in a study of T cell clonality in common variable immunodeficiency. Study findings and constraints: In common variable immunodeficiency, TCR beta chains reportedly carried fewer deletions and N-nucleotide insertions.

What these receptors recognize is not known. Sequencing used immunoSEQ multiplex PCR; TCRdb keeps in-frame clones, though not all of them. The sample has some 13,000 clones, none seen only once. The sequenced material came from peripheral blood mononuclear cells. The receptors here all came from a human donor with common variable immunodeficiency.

Incomplete CDR3 DNA: TGTGCCAGCTCACCGCAGGGGAGCACTGAA. Amino acids: CASSPQGSTE. The entire CDR3 reads CASSPQGSTEAFF. This rearrangement joins TRBV18 to TRBJ1-1; D is perhaps TRBD1 (6 bases). The CDR3 end is not reached by the read, which stops 3 residues before it; the germline J gene fills it in. Germline V CDR1 and CDR2: KGHSH, LQKENI. Trimming took off 3 bases at V and 4 bases at J, with 9 bases between the two ends. This CDR3 has 13 amino acids.

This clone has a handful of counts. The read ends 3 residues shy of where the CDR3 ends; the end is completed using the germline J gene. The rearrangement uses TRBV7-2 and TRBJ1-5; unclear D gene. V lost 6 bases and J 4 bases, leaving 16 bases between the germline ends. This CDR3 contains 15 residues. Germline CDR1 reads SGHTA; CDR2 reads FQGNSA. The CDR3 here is CASSWAEVGNQPQHF. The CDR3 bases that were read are TGTGCCAGCAGTTGGGCTGAAGTTGGGAATCAGCCC.

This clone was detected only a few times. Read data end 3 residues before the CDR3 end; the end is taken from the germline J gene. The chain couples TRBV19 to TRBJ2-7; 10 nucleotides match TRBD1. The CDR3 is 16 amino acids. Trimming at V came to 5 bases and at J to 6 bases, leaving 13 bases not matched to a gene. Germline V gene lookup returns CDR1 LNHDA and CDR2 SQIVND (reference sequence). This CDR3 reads CASSLNTGTGALEQYF. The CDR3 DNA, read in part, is TGTGCCAGTAGTCTCAATACCGGGACAGGGGCCCTCGAG.

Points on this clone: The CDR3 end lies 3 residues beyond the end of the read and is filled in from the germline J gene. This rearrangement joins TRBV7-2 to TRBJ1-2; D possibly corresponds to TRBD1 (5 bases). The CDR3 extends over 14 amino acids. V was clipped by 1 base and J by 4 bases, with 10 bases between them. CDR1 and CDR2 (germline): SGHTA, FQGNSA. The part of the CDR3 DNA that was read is TGTGCCAGCAGCTTAGGGCAGGGCCTCTATGGC. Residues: CASSLGQGLYG. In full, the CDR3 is CASSLGQGLYGYTF.

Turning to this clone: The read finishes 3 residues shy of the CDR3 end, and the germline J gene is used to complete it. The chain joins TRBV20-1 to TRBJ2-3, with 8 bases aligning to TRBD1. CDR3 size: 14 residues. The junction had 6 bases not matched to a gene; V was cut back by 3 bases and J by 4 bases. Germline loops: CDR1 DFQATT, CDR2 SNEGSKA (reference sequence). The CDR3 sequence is CSASRGPGSDTQYF. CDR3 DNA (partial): TGCAGTGCTAGCAGGGGGCCCGGTTCAGATACG.

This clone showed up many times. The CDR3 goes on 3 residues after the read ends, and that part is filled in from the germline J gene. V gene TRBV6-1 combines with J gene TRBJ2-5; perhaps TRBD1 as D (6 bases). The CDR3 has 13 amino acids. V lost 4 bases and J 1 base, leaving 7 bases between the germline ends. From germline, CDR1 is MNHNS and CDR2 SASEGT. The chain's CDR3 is CASSGTVQETQYF. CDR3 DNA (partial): TGTGCCAGCAGTGGGACAGTCCAAGAGACC.

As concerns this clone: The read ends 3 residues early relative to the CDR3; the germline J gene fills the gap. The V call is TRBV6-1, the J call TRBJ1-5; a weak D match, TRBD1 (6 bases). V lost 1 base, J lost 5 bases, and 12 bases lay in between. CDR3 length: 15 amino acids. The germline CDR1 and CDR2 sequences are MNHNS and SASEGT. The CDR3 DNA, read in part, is TGTGCCAGCAGTGAAGGATTTACAGGGTATCAGCCC. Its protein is CASSEGFTGYQP. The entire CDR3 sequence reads CASSEGFTGYQPQHF.

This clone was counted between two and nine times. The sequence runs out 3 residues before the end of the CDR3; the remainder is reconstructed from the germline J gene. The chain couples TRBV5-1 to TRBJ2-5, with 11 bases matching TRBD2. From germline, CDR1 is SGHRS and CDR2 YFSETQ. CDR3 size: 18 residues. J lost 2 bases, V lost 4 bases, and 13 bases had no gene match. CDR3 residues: CASSLLAGGKGEQETQYF. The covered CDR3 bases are TGCGCCAGCAGCCTTCTAGCGGGGGGCAAAGGAGAGCAAGAGACC.

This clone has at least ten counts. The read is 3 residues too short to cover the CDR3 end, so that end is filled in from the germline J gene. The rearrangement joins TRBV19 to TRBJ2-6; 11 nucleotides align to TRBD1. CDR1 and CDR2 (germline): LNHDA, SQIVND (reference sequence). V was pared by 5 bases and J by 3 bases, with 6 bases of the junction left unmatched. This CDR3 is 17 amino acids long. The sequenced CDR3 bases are TGTGCCAGTAGTGGGACAGGGGGTGCTCTTGGGGCCAACGTC. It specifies CASSGTGGALGANV. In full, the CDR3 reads CASSGTGGALGANVLTF. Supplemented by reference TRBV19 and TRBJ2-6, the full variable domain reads DGGITQSPKYLFRKEGQNVTLSCEQNLNHDAMYWYRQDPGQGLRLIYYSQIVNDFQKGDIAEGYSVSREKKESFPLTVTSAQKNPTAFYLCASSGTGGALGANVLTFGAGSRLTVL.

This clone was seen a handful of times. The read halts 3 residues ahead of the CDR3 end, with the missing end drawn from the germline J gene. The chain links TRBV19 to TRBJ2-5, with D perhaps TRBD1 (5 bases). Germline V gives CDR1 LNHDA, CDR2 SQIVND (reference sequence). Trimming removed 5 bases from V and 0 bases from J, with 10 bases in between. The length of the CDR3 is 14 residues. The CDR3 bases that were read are TGTGCCAGTAGTGCACAGGCTTACCAAGAGACC. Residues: CASSAQAYQET. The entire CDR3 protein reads CASSAQAYQETQYF.

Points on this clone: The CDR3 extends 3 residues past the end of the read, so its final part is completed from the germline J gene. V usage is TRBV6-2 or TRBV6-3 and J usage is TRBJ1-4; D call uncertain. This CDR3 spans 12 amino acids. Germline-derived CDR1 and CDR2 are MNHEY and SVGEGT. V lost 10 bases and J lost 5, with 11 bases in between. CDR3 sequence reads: CATGRDNEKLFF. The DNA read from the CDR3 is TGTGCCACGGGTCGCGACAATGAAAAA.

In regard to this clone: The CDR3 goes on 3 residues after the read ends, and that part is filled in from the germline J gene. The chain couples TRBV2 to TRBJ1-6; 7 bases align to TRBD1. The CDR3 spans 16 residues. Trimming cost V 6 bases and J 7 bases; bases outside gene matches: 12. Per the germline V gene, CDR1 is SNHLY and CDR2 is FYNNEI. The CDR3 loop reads CASSREGARLNSPLHF. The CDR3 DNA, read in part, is TGTGCCAGCAGCCGAGAGGGGGCGCGCCTAAATTCACCC.

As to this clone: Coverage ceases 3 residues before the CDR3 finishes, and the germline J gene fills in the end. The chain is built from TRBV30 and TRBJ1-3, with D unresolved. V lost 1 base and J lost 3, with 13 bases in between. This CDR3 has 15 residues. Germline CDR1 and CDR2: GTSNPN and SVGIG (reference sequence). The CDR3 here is CAWSDPSPGGNTIYF. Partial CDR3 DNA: TGTGCCTGGAGTGATCCCTCTCCAGGTGGAAACACC.

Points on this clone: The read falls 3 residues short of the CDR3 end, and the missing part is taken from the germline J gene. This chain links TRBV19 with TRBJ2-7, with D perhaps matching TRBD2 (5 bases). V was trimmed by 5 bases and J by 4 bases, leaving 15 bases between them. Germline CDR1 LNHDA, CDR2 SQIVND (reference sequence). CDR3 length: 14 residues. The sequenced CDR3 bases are TGTGCCAGTAGTCCAGCCGGGGTGGGGTACGAG. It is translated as CASSPAGVGYE. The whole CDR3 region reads CASSPAGVGYEQYF. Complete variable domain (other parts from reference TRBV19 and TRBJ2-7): DGGITQSPKYLFRKEGQNVTLSCEQNLNHDAMYWYRQDPGQGLRLIYYSQIVNDFQKGDIAEGYSVSREKKESFPLTVTSAQKNPTAFYLCASSPAGVGYEQYFGPGTRLTVT.

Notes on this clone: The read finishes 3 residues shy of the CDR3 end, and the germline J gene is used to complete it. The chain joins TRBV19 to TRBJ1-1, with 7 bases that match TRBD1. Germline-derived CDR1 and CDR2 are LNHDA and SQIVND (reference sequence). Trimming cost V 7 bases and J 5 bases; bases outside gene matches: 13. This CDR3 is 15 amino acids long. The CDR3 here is CASTTRQGQGTEAFF. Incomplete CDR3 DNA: TGTGCCAGTACCACCCGACAGGGCCAAGGTACTGAA. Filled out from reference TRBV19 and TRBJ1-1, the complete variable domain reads DGGITQSPKYLFRKEGQNVTLSCEQNLNHDAMYWYRQDPGQGLRLIYYSQIVNDFQKGDIAEGYSVSREKKESFPLTVTSAQKNPTAFYLCASTTRQGQGTEAFFGQGTRLTVV.

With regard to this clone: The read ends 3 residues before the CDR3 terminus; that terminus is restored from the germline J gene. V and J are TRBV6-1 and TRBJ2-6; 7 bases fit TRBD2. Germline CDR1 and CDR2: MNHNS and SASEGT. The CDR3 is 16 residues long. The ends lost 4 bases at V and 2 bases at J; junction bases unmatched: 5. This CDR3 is CASSGGGGTGANVLTF. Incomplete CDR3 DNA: TGTGCCAGCAGTGGGGGGGGAGGTACTGGGGCCAACGTC.

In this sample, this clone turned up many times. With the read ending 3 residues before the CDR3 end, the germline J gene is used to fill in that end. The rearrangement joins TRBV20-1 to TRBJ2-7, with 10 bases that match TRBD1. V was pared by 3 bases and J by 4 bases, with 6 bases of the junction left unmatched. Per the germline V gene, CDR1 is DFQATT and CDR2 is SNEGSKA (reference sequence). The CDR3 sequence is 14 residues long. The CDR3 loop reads CSASGDRGGYEQYF. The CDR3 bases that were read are TGCAGTGCTAGCGGGGACAGGGGAGGGTACGAG.

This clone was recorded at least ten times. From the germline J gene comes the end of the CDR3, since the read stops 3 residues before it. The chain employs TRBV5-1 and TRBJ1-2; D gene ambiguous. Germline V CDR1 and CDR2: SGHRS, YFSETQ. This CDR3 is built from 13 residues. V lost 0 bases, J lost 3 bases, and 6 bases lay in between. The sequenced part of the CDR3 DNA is TGCGCCAGCAGCTTGGGAAGGGACTATGGC. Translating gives CASSLGRDYG. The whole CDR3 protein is CASSLGRDYGYTF.

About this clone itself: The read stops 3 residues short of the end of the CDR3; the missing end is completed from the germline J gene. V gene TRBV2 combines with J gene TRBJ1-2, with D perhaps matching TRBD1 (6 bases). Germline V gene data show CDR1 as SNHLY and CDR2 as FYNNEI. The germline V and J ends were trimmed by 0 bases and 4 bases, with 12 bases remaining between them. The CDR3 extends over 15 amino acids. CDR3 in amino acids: CASSEAYRAGYGYTF. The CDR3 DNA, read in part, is TGTGCCAGCAGTGAAGCTTACAGGGCCGGCTATGGC.